This TCR beta chain derives from a study of T cell changes during pregnancy in multiple sclerosis. V lost 4 bases, J lost 5 bases, and 17 bases lay in between. This CDR3 spans 16 amino acids. In germline, CDR1 is MNHEY, CDR2 SVGAGI. TCRdb's copy holds only in-frame clones and misses some; the assay was immunoSEQ multiplex PCR. The table shows roughly 72,000 clones, with 89% occurring only once. This TCR derives from a female donor in good health, enrolled as a control in a pregnancy study. The source material was peripheral blood, sampled in the first trimester of pregnancy. This sequence joins TRBV6-5 and TRBJ1-4; D possibly corresponds to TRBD1 (6 bases). The CDR3 coding sequence is TGTGCCAGCAGTTCAGAAGCTGGACAGCCGAATGAAAAACTGTTTTTT. As protein: CASSSEAGQPNEKLFF.